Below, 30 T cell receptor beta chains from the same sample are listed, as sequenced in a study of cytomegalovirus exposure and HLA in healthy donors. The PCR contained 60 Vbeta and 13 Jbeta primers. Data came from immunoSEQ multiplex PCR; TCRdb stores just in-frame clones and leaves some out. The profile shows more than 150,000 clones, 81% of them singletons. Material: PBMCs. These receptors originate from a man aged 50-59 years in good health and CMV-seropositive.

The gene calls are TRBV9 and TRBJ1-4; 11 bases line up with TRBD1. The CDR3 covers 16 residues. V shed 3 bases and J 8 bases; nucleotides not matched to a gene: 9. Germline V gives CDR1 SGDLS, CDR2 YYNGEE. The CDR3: CASSGGQGVMREKLFF. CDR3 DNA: TGTGCCAGCAGCGGGGGACAGGGGGTTATGAGGGAAAAACTGTTTTTT.

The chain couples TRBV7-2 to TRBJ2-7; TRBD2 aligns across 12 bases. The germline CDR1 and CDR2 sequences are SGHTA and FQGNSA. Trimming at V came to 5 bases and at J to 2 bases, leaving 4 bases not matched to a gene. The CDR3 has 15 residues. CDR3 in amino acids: CASSVGLAGTYEQYF. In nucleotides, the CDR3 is TGTGCCAGCAGCGTCGGACTAGCGGGAACCTACGAGCAGTACTTC.

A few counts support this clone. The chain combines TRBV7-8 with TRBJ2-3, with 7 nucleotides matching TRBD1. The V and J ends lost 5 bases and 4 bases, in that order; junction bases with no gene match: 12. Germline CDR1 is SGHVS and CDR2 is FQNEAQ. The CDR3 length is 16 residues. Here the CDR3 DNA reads TGTGCCAGCAGCCCCCGGGACAGTCGGCGGGCAGATACGCAGTATTTT. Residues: CASSPRDSRRADTQYF.

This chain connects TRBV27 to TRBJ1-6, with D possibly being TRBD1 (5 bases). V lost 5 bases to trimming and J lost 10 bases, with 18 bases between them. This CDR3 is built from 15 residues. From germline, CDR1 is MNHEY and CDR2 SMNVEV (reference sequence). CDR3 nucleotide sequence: TGTGCCAGCAGTGGATTATATAGGGGCCGGTCACCCCTCCACTTT. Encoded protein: CASSGLYRGRSPLHF.

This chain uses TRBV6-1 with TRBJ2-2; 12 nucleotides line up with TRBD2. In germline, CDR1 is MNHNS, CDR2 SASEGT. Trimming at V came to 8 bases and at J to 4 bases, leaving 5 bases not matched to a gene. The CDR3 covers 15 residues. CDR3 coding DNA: TGTGCCAGCTCAGCGACTAGCGGGGGCACCGGGGAGCTGTTTTTT. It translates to CASSATSGGTGELFF.

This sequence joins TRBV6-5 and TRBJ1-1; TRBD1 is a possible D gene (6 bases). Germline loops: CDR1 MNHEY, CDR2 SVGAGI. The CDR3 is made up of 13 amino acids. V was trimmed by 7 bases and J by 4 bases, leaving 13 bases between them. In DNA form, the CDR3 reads TGTGCCAGCACCCAACAGGGCACCACTGAAGCTTTCTTT. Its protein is CASTQQGTTEAFF.

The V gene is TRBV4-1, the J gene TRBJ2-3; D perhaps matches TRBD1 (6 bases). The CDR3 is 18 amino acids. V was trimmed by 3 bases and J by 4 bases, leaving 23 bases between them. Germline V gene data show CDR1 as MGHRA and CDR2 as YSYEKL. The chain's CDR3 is CASSQKYLGQGSSDTQYF. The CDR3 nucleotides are TGCGCCAGCAGCCAGAAATACTTAGGCCAGGGGAGCTCAGATACGCAGTATTTT.

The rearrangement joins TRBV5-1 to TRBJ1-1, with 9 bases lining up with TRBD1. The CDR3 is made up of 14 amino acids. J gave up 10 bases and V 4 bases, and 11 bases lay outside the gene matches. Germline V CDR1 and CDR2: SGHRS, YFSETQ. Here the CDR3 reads CASSPNYRGRGAFF. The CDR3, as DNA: TGCGCCAGCAGCCCCAACTACAGGGGGCGAGGAGCTTTCTTT.

The CDR3 DNA reads TGTGCCAGCAGTTTATTGCAGGGGAGGGAGAATGGCTACACCTTC. Protein product: CASSLLQGRENGYTF. J is TRBJ1-2 and V is TRBV27, with a tentative D call TRBD1 (6 bases). The CDR3 sequence is 15 residues long. V lost 1 base to trimming and J lost 6 bases, with 15 bases between them. The germline CDR1 and CDR2 sequences are MNHEY and SMNVEV (reference sequence).

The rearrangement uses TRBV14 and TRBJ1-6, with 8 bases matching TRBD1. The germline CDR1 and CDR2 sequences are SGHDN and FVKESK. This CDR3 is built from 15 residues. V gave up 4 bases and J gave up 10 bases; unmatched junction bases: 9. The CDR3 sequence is CASSPSGGPGSPLHF. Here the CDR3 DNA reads TGTGCCAGCAGCCCTTCAGGGGGCCCGGGGTCACCCCTCCACTTT.

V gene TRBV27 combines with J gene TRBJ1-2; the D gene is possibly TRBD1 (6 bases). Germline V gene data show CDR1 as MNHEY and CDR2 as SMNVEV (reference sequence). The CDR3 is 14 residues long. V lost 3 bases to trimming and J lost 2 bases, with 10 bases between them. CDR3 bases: TGTGCCAGCAGTTTTGCCAGGGGAAACTATGGCTACACCTTC. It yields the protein CASSFARGNYGYTF.

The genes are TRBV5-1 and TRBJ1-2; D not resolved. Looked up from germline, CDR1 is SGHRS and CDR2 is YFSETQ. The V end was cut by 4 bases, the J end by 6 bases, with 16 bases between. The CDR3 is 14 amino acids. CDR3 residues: CASSGLIRGDGYTF. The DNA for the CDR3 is TGCGCCAGCAGCGGCCTTATTCGAGGAGATGGCTACACCTTC.

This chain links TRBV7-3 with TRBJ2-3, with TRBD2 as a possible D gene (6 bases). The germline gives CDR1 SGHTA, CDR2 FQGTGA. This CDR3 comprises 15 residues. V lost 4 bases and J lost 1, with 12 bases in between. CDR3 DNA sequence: TGTGCCAGCAGCTCCCGACTAGGGGGCACAGATACGCAGTATTTT. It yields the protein CASSSRLGGTDTQYF.

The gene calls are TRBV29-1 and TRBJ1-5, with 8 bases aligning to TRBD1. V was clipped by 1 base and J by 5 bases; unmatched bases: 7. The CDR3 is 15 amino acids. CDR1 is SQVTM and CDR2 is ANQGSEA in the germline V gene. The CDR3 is CSVEGLQGGDQPQHF. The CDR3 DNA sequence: TGCAGCGTTGAAGGGTTACAGGGGGGGGATCAGCCCCAGCATTTT.

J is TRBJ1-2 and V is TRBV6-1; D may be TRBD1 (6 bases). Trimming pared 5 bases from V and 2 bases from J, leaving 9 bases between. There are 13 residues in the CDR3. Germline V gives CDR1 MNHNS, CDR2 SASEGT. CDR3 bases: TGTGCCAGCAGTCTGGACAGCAACTATGGCTACACCTTC. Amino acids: CASSLDSNYGYTF.

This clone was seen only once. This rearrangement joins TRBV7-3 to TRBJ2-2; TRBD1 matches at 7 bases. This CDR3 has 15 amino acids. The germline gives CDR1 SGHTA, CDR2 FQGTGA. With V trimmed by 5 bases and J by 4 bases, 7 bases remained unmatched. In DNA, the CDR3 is TGTGCCAGCAGCCGGGACAGCCTATCCACCGGGGAGCTGTTTTTT. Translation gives CASSRDSLSTGELFF.

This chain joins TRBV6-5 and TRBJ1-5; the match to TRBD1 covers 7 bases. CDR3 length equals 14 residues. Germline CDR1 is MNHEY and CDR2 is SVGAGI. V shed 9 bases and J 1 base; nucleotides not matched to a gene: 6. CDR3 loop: CASQDRASNQPQHF. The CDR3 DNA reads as TGTGCCAGTCAAGACAGGGCGAGCAATCAGCCCCAGCATTTT.

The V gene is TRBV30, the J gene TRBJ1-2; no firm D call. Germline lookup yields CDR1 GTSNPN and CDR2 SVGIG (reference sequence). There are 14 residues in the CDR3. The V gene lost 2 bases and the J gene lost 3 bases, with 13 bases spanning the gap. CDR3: CAWSTPGGYYGYTF. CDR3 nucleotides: TGTGCCTGGAGTACCCCCGGCGGATACTATGGCTACACCTTC. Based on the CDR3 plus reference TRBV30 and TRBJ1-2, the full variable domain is SQTIHQWPATLVQPVGSPLSLECTVEGTSNPNLYWYRQAAGRGLQLLFYSVGIGQISSEVPQNLSASRPQDRQFILSSKKLLLSDSGFYLCAWSTPGGYYGYTFGSGTRLTVV.

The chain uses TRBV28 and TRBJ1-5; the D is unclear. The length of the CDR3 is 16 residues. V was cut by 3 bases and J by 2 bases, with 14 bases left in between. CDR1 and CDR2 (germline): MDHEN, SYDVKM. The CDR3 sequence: CASSLSIRGGNQPQHF. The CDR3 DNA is TGTGCCAGCAGTTTGTCGATCCGGGGAGGCAATCAGCCCCAGCATTTT.

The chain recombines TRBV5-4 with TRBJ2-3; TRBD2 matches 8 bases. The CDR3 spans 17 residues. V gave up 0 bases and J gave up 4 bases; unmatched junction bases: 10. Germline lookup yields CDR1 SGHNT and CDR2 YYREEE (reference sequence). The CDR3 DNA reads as TGTGCCAGCAGCTTGGGGTCGGGAGCGGGAGTGGCAGATACGCAGTATTTT. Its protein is CASSLGSGAGVADTQYF.

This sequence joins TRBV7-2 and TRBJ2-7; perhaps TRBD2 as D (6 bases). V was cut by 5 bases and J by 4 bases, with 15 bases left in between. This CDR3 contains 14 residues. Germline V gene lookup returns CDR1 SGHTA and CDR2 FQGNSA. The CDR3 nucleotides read TGTGCCAGCAGCGGGTACCGGGAGAAATACGAGCAGTACTTC. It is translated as CASSGYREKYEQYF.

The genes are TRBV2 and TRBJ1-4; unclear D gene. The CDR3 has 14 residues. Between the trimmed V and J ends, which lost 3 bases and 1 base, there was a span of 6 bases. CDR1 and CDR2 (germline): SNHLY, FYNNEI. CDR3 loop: CASSDHRTNEKLFF. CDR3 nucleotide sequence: TGTGCCAGCAGTGACCACAGAACTAATGAAAAACTGTTTTTT.

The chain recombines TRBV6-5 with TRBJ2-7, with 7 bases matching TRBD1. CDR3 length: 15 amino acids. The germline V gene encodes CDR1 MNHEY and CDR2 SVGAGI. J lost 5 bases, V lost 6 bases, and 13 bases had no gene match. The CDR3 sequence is CASRTRRTGAHEQYF. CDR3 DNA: TGTGCCAGCAGGACGCGTCGGACAGGAGCCCACGAGCAGTACTTC.

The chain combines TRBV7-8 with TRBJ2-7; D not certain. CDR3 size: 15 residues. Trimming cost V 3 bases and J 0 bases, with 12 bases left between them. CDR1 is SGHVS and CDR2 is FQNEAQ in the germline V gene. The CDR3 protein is CASSFLSVRSYEQYF. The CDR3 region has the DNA TGTGCCAGCAGCTTTCTGTCGGTCCGCTCCTACGAGCAGTACTTC.

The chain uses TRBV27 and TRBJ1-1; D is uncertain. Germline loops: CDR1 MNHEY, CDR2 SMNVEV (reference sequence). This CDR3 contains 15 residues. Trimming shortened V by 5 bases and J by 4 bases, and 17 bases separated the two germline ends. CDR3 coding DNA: TGTGCCAGCAGTCCCCTCAGTGTAGCGGTCACTGAAGCTTTCTTT. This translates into CASSPLSVAVTEAFF.

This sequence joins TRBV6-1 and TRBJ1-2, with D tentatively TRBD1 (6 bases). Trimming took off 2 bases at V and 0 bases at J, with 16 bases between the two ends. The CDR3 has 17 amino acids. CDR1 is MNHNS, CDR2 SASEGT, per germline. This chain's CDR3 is CASSERGWARANYGYTF. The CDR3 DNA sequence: TGTGCCAGCAGTGAAAGGGGGTGGGCGCGAGCTAACTATGGCTACACCTTC.

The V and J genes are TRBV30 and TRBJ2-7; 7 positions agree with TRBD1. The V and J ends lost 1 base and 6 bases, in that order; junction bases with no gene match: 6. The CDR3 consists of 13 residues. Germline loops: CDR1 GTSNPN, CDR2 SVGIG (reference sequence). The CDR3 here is CAWSAGTAGEQYF. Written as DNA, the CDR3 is TGTGCCTGGAGTGCCGGGACAGCAGGCGAGCAGTACTTC.

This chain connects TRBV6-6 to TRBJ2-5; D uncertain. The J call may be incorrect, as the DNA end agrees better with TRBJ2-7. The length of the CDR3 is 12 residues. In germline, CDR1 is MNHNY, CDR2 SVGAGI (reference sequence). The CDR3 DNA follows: TGTGCCAGCAGTTATTCGAACTACGAGCAGTACTTC. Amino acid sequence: CASSYSNYEQYF.

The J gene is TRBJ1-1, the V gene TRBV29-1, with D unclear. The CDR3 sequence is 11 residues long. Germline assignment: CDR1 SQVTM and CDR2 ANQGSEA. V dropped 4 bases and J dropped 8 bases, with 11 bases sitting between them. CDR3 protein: CSVVHTFEAFF. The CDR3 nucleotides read TGCAGCGTTGTCCACACCTTCGAAGCTTTCTTT.

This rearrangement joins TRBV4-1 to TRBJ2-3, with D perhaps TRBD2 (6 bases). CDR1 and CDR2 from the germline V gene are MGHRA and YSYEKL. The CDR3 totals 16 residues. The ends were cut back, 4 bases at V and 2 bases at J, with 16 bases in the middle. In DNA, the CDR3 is TGCGCCAGCAGCCTCTATTTTTCGGGAGTCACAGATACGCAGTATTTT. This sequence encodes CASSLYFSGVTDTQYF.